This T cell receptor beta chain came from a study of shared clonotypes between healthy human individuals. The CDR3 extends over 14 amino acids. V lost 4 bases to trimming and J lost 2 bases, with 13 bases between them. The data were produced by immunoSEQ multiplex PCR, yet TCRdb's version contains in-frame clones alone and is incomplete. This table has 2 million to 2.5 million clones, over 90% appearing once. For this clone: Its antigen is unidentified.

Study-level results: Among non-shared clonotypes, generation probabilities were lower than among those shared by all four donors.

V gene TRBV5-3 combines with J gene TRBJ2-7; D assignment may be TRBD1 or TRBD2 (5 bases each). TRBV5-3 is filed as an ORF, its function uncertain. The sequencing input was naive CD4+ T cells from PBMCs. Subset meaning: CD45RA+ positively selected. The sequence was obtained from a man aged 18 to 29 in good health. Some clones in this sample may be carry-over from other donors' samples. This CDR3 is CARSPGQGAYEQYF. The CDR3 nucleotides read TGTGCCAGAAGCCCGGGCCAGGGAGCCTACGAGCAGTACTTC.